This paragraph reports one T cell receptor (beta chain). The germline V gene has CDR1 SGHRS and CDR2 YFSETQ. This CDR3 is built from 12 residues. Deletions cut 3 bases from V and 5 bases from J, with 7 bases between. Method: immunoSEQ multiplex PCR; TCRdb's copy keeps in-frame clones and lacks some. The sample lists about 300,000 clones, roughly 80% occurring once. The data originate from a study of blood T cell repertoires in COVID-19. Sequenced sample: peripheral blood. The chain combines TRBV5-1 with TRBJ2-3; weak D call: TRBD2 (5 bases). The sequence derives from a human donor with COVID-19, enrolled during active disease. The donor label of this sample is uncertain. CDR3 protein: CASSSEGDTQYF. CDR3 coding DNA: TGCGCCAGCAGCTCCGAGGGAGATACGCAGTATTTT.